Each of the 27 T cell receptor beta chains below was sequenced from the same sample in a study of shared T cell receptors in the human thymus. The data were produced by immunoSEQ multiplex PCR, yet TCRdb's version contains in-frame clones alone and is incomplete. This repertoire shows about 380,000 clones, roughly 94% found once; its top ten account for 0.015% to 0.025%. The material sequenced was thymocytes. These receptors were collected from a human donor.

The gene calls are TRBV7-3 and TRBJ2-7, with 10 bases that match TRBD1. The germline V gene encodes CDR1 SGHTA and CDR2 FQGTGA. V shed 3 bases, J shed 3 bases, and the junction held 5 bases outside the gene matches. This CDR3 spans 15 amino acids. The CDR3 region has the DNA TGTGCCAGCAGCTTGTTCGGGACAGGGGTCTACGAGCAGTACTTC. Amino acids: CASSLFGTGVYEQYF.

This chain joins TRBV29-1 and TRBJ1-1; 10 nucleotides agree with TRBD1. The V gene end was trimmed by 4 bases and the J gene end by 4 bases; junction bases not matched to a gene: 6. CDR1 is SQVTM, CDR2 ANQGSEA, per germline. The CDR3 is 14 amino acids. The CDR3 nucleotides are TGCAGCGTTGGACAGGGGGCGGGGAGCACTGAAGCTTTCTTT. Amino acid sequence: CSVGQGAGSTEAFF.

V and J are TRBV9 and TRBJ2-1; the match to TRBD1 covers 11 bases. The CDR3 is 18 amino acids. Germline V lookup: CDR1 SGDLS, CDR2 YYNGEE. Trimming removed 0 bases from V and 1 base from J; junction bases left unmatched: 6. DNA for the CDR3: TGTGCCAGCAGCGTAGCCGGGACAGGGGGGTTATCCTACAATGAGCAGTTCTTC. This gives the protein CASSVAGTGGLSYNEQFF.

This rearrangement joins TRBV27 to TRBJ2-3, with TRBD2 matching over 10 bases. The CDR3 loop spans 17 amino acids. V was pared by 4 bases and J by 2 bases, with 9 bases of the junction left unmatched. Germline V lookup: CDR1 MNHEY, CDR2 SMNVEV (reference sequence). Written as DNA, the CDR3 is TGTGCCAGCAGTTCTCCATGGACTAGCGGCCCCACAGATACGCAGTATTTT. Protein sequence: CASSSPWTSGPTDTQYF.

The gene calls are TRBV2 and TRBJ1-1, with D possibly TRBD1 on 5 matching bases. Germline V gene lookup returns CDR1 SNHLY and CDR2 FYNNEI. Trimming cost V 7 bases and J 1 base, with 13 bases left between them. The CDR3 extends over 14 amino acids. CDR3 coding DNA: TGTGCCAGCAATAGGACACTACAGAACACTGAAGCTTTCTTT. Translation: CASNRTLQNTEAFF.

Points on this clone: An end of the junction does not agree with germline; a read error may underlie this. The J gene is TRBJ2-7, the V gene TRBV27; tentative D call: TRBD1 (6 bases). Germline loops: CDR1 MNHEY, CDR2 SMNVEV (reference sequence). This CDR3 spans 14 amino acids. The DNA of the CDR3 is TGTGCCAGCAGCCCACAGGGTTTCTCCTACGGGCAGTACTTC. This gives the protein CASSPQGFSYGQYF.

This chain links TRBV7-9 with TRBJ2-7; the D is unclear. The CDR3 loop spans 11 amino acids. The V end was cut by 3 bases, the J end by 4 bases, with 4 bases between. Germline loops: CDR1 SEHNR, CDR2 FQNEAQ (reference sequence). The CDR3 DNA follows: TGTGCCAGCAGCTTCTGGTACGAGCAGTACTTC. Protein: CASSFWYEQYF.

The chain has TRBV28 and TRBJ2-2; D is unclear. This CDR3 comprises 15 residues. Germline V CDR1 and CDR2: MDHEN, SYDVKM. The V end was cut by 2 bases, the J end by 5 bases, with 12 bases between. CDR3 in amino acids: CASSLRDRRTGELFF. The CDR3, as DNA: TGTGCCAGCAGTTTACGAGACCGAAGGACCGGGGAGCTGTTTTTT.

The V call is TRBV5-5, the J call TRBJ1-2; D is unclear. This CDR3 is 12 amino acids long. V lost 6 bases to trimming and J lost 6 bases, with 12 bases between them. Per the germline V gene, CDR1 is SGHKS and CDR2 is YYEKEE (reference sequence). This chain's CDR3 is CASTGDDHGYTF. CDR3 sequence (DNA): TGTGCCAGCACCGGAGACGACCATGGCTACACCTTC.

The J gene is TRBJ2-3, the V gene TRBV28; 13 nucleotides line up with TRBD2. V lost 4 bases, J lost 5 bases, and 6 bases stayed unmatched. CDR3 size: 16 residues. The germline gives CDR1 MDHEN, CDR2 SYDVKM. The CDR3 reads CASSCGLAGDGDTQYF. In nucleotides, the CDR3 is TGTGCCAGCAGTTGCGGACTAGCGGGAGATGGAGATACGCAGTATTTT.

This clone has just one count. This rearrangement joins TRBV5-1 to TRBJ2-4; the D gene is possibly TRBD2 (5 bases). V dropped 7 bases and J dropped 5 bases, with 10 bases sitting between them. Germline V lookup: CDR1 SGHRS, CDR2 YFSETQ. CDR3 length equals 12 residues. The CDR3 loop reads CASCGEQNIQYF. In nucleotides, the CDR3 is TGCGCCAGCTGTGGGGAGCAAAACATTCAGTACTTC.

V is TRBV7-2 and J is TRBJ2-1; D possibly corresponds to TRBD2 (6 bases). Germline loops: CDR1 SGHTA, CDR2 FQGNSA. CDR3 size: 16 residues. V was clipped by 10 bases and J by 4 bases, with 23 bases between them. The CDR3 loop is CATSRDLTILYNEQFF. CDR3 coding DNA: TGTGCCACCTCGCGGGACTTGACTATTCTATACAATGAGCAGTTCTTC.

The chain is built from TRBV15 and TRBJ2-7, with D possibly TRBD2 on 5 matching bases. The V gene lost 0 bases and the J gene lost 2 bases, with 5 bases spanning the gap. Germline CDR1 is LNHNV and CDR2 is YYDKDF (reference sequence). The CDR3 has 13 amino acids. The CDR3 DNA sequence: TGTGCCACCAGCAGAGAGGGAGCCTACGAGCAGTACTTC. Encoded protein: CATSREGAYEQYF.

This chain connects TRBV6-4 to TRBJ2-1; tentatively, D is TRBD1 or TRBD2 (5 bases each). The CDR3 runs to 13 residues. CDR1 is MRHNA and CDR2 is SNTAGT in the germline V gene. V was clipped by 6 bases and J by 3 bases, with 9 bases between them. CDR3 bases: TGTGCCAGCAGCCATGGGGGCTACAATGAGCAGTTCTTC. This codes for CASSHGGYNEQFF.

The sample holds one count of this clone. The rearrangement links TRBV6-1 to TRBJ2-3; TRBD2 might be the D (6 bases). The germline CDR1 and CDR2 sequences are MNHNS and SASEGT. Between the trimmed V and J ends, which lost 6 bases and 4 bases, there was a span of 14 bases. CDR3 length equals 14 residues. CDR3 nucleotides: TGTGCCAGCAGGTGGCGGGATAACGCAGATACGCAGTATTTT. Translation gives CASRWRDNADTQYF.

A few counts support this clone. The chain carries TRBV2 and TRBJ2-7; D might be TRBD1 or TRBD2, each matching 5 bases. Germline V gene lookup returns CDR1 SNHLY and CDR2 FYNNEI. Trimming cost V 4 bases and J 2 bases, with 15 bases left between them. CDR3 size: 15 residues. The CDR3 coding sequence is TGTGCCAGCAGTGCGCTAGTTCGAGGGGCCTACGAGCAGTACTTC. Translation gives CASSALVRGAYEQYF.

This clone occurred a few times. The chain carries TRBV20-1 and TRBJ2-1; weak D call: TRBD2 (6 bases). The V and J ends lost 5 bases and 9 bases respectively, with 11 bases between them. Germline CDR1 reads DFQATT; CDR2 reads SNEGSKA (reference sequence). CDR3 length: 11 residues. CDR3 region: CSAGPGGEQFF. As DNA, the CDR3 is TGCAGTGCTGGCCCCGGGGGTGAGCAGTTCTTC.

As regards this clone: This sample also contains other DNA sequences that code for the same CDR3. The rearrangement links TRBV28 to TRBJ1-2, with D perhaps matching TRBD1 (5 bases). Deletions cut 6 bases from V and 8 bases from J, with 13 bases between. The V gene's germline CDR1 is MDHEN and CDR2 SYDVKM. This CDR3 has 12 amino acids. The CDR3 protein is CASSRTGDGYTF. The CDR3 coding sequence is TGTGCCAGCAGCCGAACCGGGGACGGCTACACCTTC.

The CDR3, as DNA: TGTGCCTGGAACCCCCGTGGGGGGGAATTCTCCTACGAGCAGTACTTC. Translating it yields CAWNPRGGEFSYEQYF. V usage is TRBV30 and J usage is TRBJ2-7; 7 bases are shared with TRBD2. Germline CDR1 is GTSNPN and CDR2 is SVGIG (reference sequence). The trim removed 4 bases at V and 0 bases at J, leaving 12 bases unmatched. The CDR3 contains 16 residues. Using reference TRBV30 and TRBJ2-7 for the parts outside the CDR3, the full variable domain is SQTIHQWPATLVQPVGSPLSLECTVEGTSNPNLYWYRQAAGRGLQLLFYSVGIGQISSEVPQNLSASRPQDRQFILSSKKLLLSDSGFYLCAWNPRGGEFSYEQYFGPGTRLTVT.

CDR3 DNA sequence: TGTGCCAGCTCACCATGCACCGGGGAGGAACAAGAGACCCAGTACTTC. As protein: CASSPCTGEEQETQYF. This chain connects TRBV18 to TRBJ2-5; TRBD2 is a possible D gene (6 bases). CDR1 KGHSH and CDR2 LQKENI come from the germline V gene. This CDR3 contains 16 residues. The V and J ends lost 2 bases and 2 bases respectively, with 15 bases between them.

V is TRBV9 and J is TRBJ1-2; D is unclear. Deletions cut 2 bases from V and 3 bases from J, with 26 bases between. The CDR3 runs to 19 residues. Germline V gives CDR1 SGDLS, CDR2 YYNGEE. CDR3 residues: CASSVRSGLLGFSHYGYTF. DNA for the CDR3: TGTGCCAGCAGCGTTAGATCGGGCCTGCTTGGGTTCTCGCACTATGGCTACACCTTC.

The chain carries TRBV7-9 and TRBJ2-1; D tentatively fits TRBD1 or TRBD2 (5 bases each). Germline CDR1 reads SEHNR; CDR2 reads FQNEAQ (reference sequence). V was trimmed by 0 bases and J by 1 base, leaving 19 bases between them. CDR3 length: 19 amino acids. CDR3 amino acids: CASSLAGAWPLRSYNEQFF. The CDR3 nucleotides read TGTGCCAGCAGCTTAGCCGGGGCATGGCCCCTGAGGTCCTACAATGAGCAGTTCTTC.

This clone was seen once. The J gene is TRBJ2-1, the V gene TRBV4-3; 8 bases are shared with TRBD1. The V gene end was trimmed by 5 bases and the J gene end by 7 bases; junction bases not matched to a gene: 7. This CDR3 spans 14 amino acids. CDR1 is LGHNA, CDR2 YSLEER, per germline. CDR3 protein: CASSMHRGENEQFF. The CDR3 DNA reads TGCGCCAGCAGCATGCACAGGGGGGAGAATGAGCAGTTCTTC.

This clone was observed a single time. A read error may account for a junction end that differs from germline. V is TRBV7-7 and J is TRBJ2-5; TRBD2 aligns across 14 bases. The CDR3 contains 15 residues. Germline V gene data show CDR1 as SSHAT and CDR2 as FNYEAQ (reference sequence). CDR3 sequence (DNA): TGTGCTAGCAGCGGGGGACTAGCGGGAGAAGAGACCCAGTACTTC. Translated, it gives CASSGGLAGEETQYF.

This rearrangement joins TRBV4-1 to TRBJ2-7; D unresolved. CDR1 is MGHRA and CDR2 is YSYEKL in the germline V gene. The ends were cut back, 4 bases at V and 0 bases at J, with 13 bases in the middle. The CDR3 has 15 amino acids. The DNA for the CDR3 is TGCGCCAGCAGCCCCTCCGCAGGCAGCTCCTACGAGCAGTACTTC. As protein: CASSPSAGSSYEQYF.

The chain uses TRBV19 and TRBJ1-5; 8 bases agree with TRBD1. This CDR3 spans 15 amino acids. CDR1 is LNHDA and CDR2 is SQIVND in the germline V gene (reference sequence). The trim removed 10 bases at V and 2 bases at J, leaving 10 bases unmatched. CDR3 bases: TGTGCCACCGCCAGGGGGCTCTTTGGCAATCAGCCCCAGCATTTT. Its protein product is CATARGLFGNQPQHF.

This chain links TRBV25-1 with TRBJ1-2, with D perhaps TRBD1 (5 bases). CDR1 is MGHDK, CDR2 SYGVNS, per germline. The CDR3 sequence is 15 residues long. V dropped 3 bases and J dropped 4 bases, with 15 bases sitting between them. CDR3 sequence: CASSDTLAGSYGYTF. In DNA, the CDR3 is TGTGCCAGCAGTGATACTTTAGCAGGGAGCTATGGCTACACCTTC.